Each of the 27 T cell receptor beta chains below was sequenced from the same sample in a study of T cell changes during pregnancy in multiple sclerosis. This table comes from immunoSEQ multiplex PCR, and its TCRdb copy is limited to in-frame clones, with some not included. The sample includes tens of thousands of clones, roughly 94% of them seen just once. The source was CD8+ T cells from peripheral blood mononuclear cells, collected after pregnancy. The source is a female donor with multiple sclerosis, enrolled in a pregnancy study.

The gene calls are TRBV25-1 and TRBJ2-2; 8 bases are shared with TRBD1. V lost 3 bases to trimming and J lost 8 bases; unmatched junction nucleotides: 8. The CDR3 is 15 amino acids. The V gene's germline CDR1 is MGHDK and CDR2 SYGVNS. CDR3 residues: CASSDPWTGSGELFF. The CDR3 DNA reads TGTGCCAGCAGTGACCCTTGGACAGGGTCTGGGGAGCTGTTTTTT. The full variable domain, completed using reference TRBV25-1 and TRBJ2-2, is EADIYQTPRYLVIGTGKKITLECSQTMGHDKMYWYQQDPGMELHLIHYSYGVNSTEKGDLSSESTVSRIRTEHFPLTLESARPSHTSQYLCASSDPWTGSGELFFGEGSRLTVL.

V usage is TRBV19 and J usage is TRBJ1-5; 7 nucleotides line up with TRBD1. CDR3 size: 17 residues. CDR1 LNHDA and CDR2 SQIVND come from the germline V gene (reference sequence). V shed 6 bases, J shed 1 base, and the junction held 12 bases outside the gene matches. CDR3 protein: CASRQGTISPSNQPQHF. In DNA, the CDR3 is TGTGCCAGTAGACAGGGGACCATATCTCCAAGCAATCAGCCCCAGCATTTT.

The V gene is TRBV30, the J gene TRBJ2-2; D is undetermined. Germline V lookup: CDR1 GTSNPN, CDR2 SVGIG (reference sequence). The germline V and J ends were trimmed by 4 bases and 5 bases, with 8 bases remaining between them. The CDR3 spans 12 residues. The CDR3 loop is CAWIRLTGELFF. The CDR3 DNA reads as TGTGCCTGGATTCGGTTGACCGGGGAGCTGTTTTTT.

A single count supports this clone. The rearrangement joins TRBV5-1 to TRBJ2-7; 7 bases match TRBD1. The CDR3 consists of 21 residues. Germline CDR1 SGHRS, CDR2 YFSETQ. The V gene end was trimmed by 0 bases and the J gene end by 1 base; junction bases not matched to a gene: 22. The CDR3 DNA sequence: TGCGCCAGCAGCTTGGGGGGTATACAGGGGAACCGGAAGGGGAGTTCCTACGAGCAGTACTTC. The encoded protein is CASSLGGIQGNRKGSSYEQYF.

The rearrangement uses TRBV6-5 and TRBJ2-2; D perhaps matches TRBD1 (5 bases). Germline V gene sequence: CDR1 MNHEY, CDR2 SVGAGI. The V gene lost 8 bases and the J gene lost 1 base, with 8 bases spanning the gap. The CDR3 extends over 13 amino acids. The CDR3 bases are TGTGCCAGCTTCGACAGGAACACCGGGGAGCTGTTTTTT. This codes for CASFDRNTGELFF.

V and J are TRBV28 and TRBJ1-1; D call uncertain. The ends were cut back, 6 bases at V and 3 bases at J, with 17 bases in the middle. The CDR3 is 15 residues long. CDR1 and CDR2 from the germline V gene are MDHEN and SYDVKM. This chain's CDR3 is CASSSARVGDTEAFF. The CDR3 nucleotides read TGTGCCAGCAGCAGCGCTAGGGTCGGGGACACTGAAGCTTTCTTT.

V usage is TRBV4-1 and J usage is TRBJ2-7; 7 bases agree with TRBD2. The CDR3 runs 13 residues. Germline CDR1 and CDR2: MGHRA and YSYEKL. Trimming took 2 bases from V and 4 from J; bases not matched to a gene: 2. CDR3 sequence reads: CASSQQGGYEQYF. The CDR3 coding sequence is TGCGCCAGCAGCCAACAGGGAGGGTACGAGCAGTACTTC.

About this clone itself: The sample has other DNA sequences that encode this CDR3 too. The chain employs TRBV7-9 and TRBJ2-6; D gene ambiguous. With 5 bases removed from V and 1 base from J, the gap between germline ends came to 9 bases. This CDR3 comprises 15 residues. Germline CDR1 reads SEHNR; CDR2 reads FQNEAQ (reference sequence). Written as DNA, the CDR3 is TGTGCCAGCAGCATCACAGAATCTGGGGCCAACGTCCTGACTTTC. Translation: CASSITESGANVLTF.

The chain combines TRBV4-1 with TRBJ2-6; D is perhaps TRBD1 (6 bases). The CDR3 has 14 amino acids. In germline, CDR1 is MGHRA, CDR2 YSYEKL. With 11 bases removed from V and 0 bases from J, the gap between germline ends came to 11 bases. The CDR3 nucleotides are TGCGCCTCCACGGACAGCTCTGGGGCCAACGTCCTGACTTTC. Its translation: CASTDSSGANVLTF.

This CDR3 is CASSTGTEETQYF. CDR3 nucleotides: TGTGCCAGCAGTACCGGGACAGAAGAGACCCAGTACTTC. This chain joins TRBV6-5 and TRBJ2-5; 7 bases align to TRBD1. Germline lookup yields CDR1 MNHEY and CDR2 SVGAGI. The V and J ends lost 5 bases and 3 bases, in that order; junction bases with no gene match: 3. The CDR3 has 13 residues.

The V call is TRBV6-5, the J call TRBJ1-1; D is uncertain. The CDR3 length is 15 residues. Trimming stripped 2 bases from V and 0 bases from J, with 10 bases between. Germline V gives CDR1 MNHEY, CDR2 SVGAGI. The CDR3 loop is CASSYADGMNTEAFF. DNA of the CDR3: TGTGCCAGCAGTTACGCGGACGGGATGAACACTGAAGCTTTCTTT.

The chain uses TRBV9 and TRBJ2-1; D is unresolved. Trimming cost V 8 bases and J 0 bases, with 12 bases left between them. CDR1 is SGDLS and CDR2 is YYNGEE in the germline V gene. CDR3 length: 14 amino acids. The DNA of the CDR3 is TGTGCCAGTACAGAGACGAGCTCCTACAATGAGCAGTTCTTC. This encodes CASTETSSYNEQFF. Complete variable domain (other parts from reference TRBV9 and TRBJ2-1): DSGVTQTPKHLITATGQRVTLRCSPRSGDLSVYWYQQSLDQGLQFLIQYYNGEERAKGNILERFSAQQFPDLHSELNLSSLELGDSALYFCASTETSSYNEQFFGPGTRLTVL.

The chain recombines TRBV29-1 with TRBJ2-1, with 12 nucleotides matching TRBD2. This CDR3 spans 18 amino acids. The J segment lost 8 bases and the V segment lost 4 bases, leaving 18 bases of the junction unmatched. Germline values: CDR1 SQVTM, CDR2 ANQGSEA. The DNA for the CDR3 is TGCAGCGTTGCTGGGACAGCGATGACTAGCGGGAGTATTGATGAGCAGTTCTTC. Its translation is CSVAGTAMTSGSIDEQFF.

This chain connects TRBV19 to TRBJ1-1; D perhaps matches TRBD1 (5 bases). Germline V gene lookup returns CDR1 LNHDA and CDR2 SQIVND (reference sequence). The length of the CDR3 is 12 residues. Trimming shortened V by 5 bases and J by 3 bases, and 7 bases separated the two germline ends. CDR3 bases: TGTGCCAGTAGTCCGGGGGACACTGAAGCTTTCTTT. This translates into CASSPGDTEAFF.

The chain has TRBV30 and TRBJ2-3; the match to TRBD2 covers 9 bases. J was trimmed by 0 bases and V by 2 bases; bases with no gene match: 9. The CDR3 contains 17 residues. CDR1 is GTSNPN, CDR2 SVGIG, per germline (reference sequence). The DNA of the CDR3 is TGTGCCTGGAGTCGGGTAGCGGGGGCCGCGAGCACAGATACGCAGTATTTT. It yields the protein CAWSRVAGAASTDTQYF.

CDR3 amino acids: CASSEVLARGTDTQYF. CDR3 in DNA: TGTGCCAGCAGTGAAGTACTAGCGCGCGGCACAGATACGCAGTATTTT. The chain joins TRBV6-1 to TRBJ2-3; 7 bases match TRBD2. This CDR3 is built from 16 residues. CDR1 is MNHNS and CDR2 is SASEGT in the germline V gene. With V trimmed by 1 base and J by 1 base, 5 bases remained unmatched.

The rearrangement uses TRBV9 and TRBJ2-7; D unresolved. CDR3 length equals 14 residues. The V and J ends lost 0 bases and 2 bases respectively, with 9 bases between them. Germline values: CDR1 SGDLS, CDR2 YYNGEE. The DNA for the CDR3 is TGTGCCAGCAGCGTAGTCCCAGACACCTACGAGCAGTACTTC. Its protein product is CASSVVPDTYEQYF. The variable domain in full, completed from reference TRBV9 and TRBJ2-7, reads DSGVTQTPKHLITATGQRVTLRCSPRSGDLSVYWYQQSLDQGLQFLIQYYNGEERAKGNILERFSAQQFPDLHSELNLSSLELGDSALYFCASSVVPDTYEQYFGPGTRLTVT.

The chain joins TRBV27 to TRBJ1-5; D is possibly TRBD1 (5 bases). V was clipped by 3 bases and J by 0 bases, with 9 bases between them. Germline V gene data show CDR1 as MNHEY and CDR2 as SMNVEV (reference sequence). The CDR3 extends over 15 amino acids. CDR3 sequence (DNA): TGTGCCAGCAGTTTTGGGACTTATAGCAATCAGCCCCAGCATTTT. This translates into CASSFGTYSNQPQHF.

A remark on this clone: The sample carries other DNA sequences with the same CDR3. The J gene is TRBJ1-2, the V gene TRBV9, with D maybe TRBD1 (5 bases). Per the germline V gene, CDR1 is SGDLS and CDR2 is YYNGEE. The CDR3 length is 14 residues. Trimming pared 0 bases from V and 3 bases from J, leaving 9 bases between. This CDR3 reads CASSVGGGDYGYTF. The CDR3 DNA is TGTGCCAGCAGCGTAGGCGGGGGGGACTATGGCTACACCTTC.

The CDR3 is CASSPRQGYAEAFF. CDR3 DNA: TGTGCCAGCAGCCCCCGACAGGGCTACGCTGAAGCTTTCTTT. The genes are TRBV9 and TRBJ1-1; TRBD1 matches at 7 bases. The germline gives CDR1 SGDLS, CDR2 YYNGEE. The CDR3 spans 14 residues. Trimming cost V 4 bases and J 6 bases; bases outside gene matches: 9.

The J gene is TRBJ2-2, the V gene TRBV30, with 12 bases that match TRBD1. From germline, CDR1 is GTSNPN and CDR2 SVGIG (reference sequence). Trimming took 5 bases from V and 6 from J; bases not matched to a gene: 4. This CDR3 is built from 14 residues. CDR3 residues: CAWGDRGPSGELFF. The CDR3 coding sequence is TGTGCCTGGGGGGACAGGGGGCCGTCCGGGGAGCTGTTTTTT.

This clone was recorded only once. The chain has TRBV2 and TRBJ2-7; 9 bases are shared with TRBD1. The CDR3 is made up of 15 amino acids. Germline loops: CDR1 SNHLY, CDR2 FYNNEI. V dropped 6 bases and J dropped 0; count of bases not matched to a gene: 6. The DNA for the CDR3 is TGTGCCAGCAGGGGGACAGGGCAAAGCTCCTACGAGCAGTACTTC. Its protein product is CASRGTGQSSYEQYF.

V is TRBV10-1 and J is TRBJ2-7; tentative D call: TRBD2 (5 bases). Trimming left V 7 bases short and J 2 bases short, with 15 bases between. The CDR3 is 14 residues long. CDR1 WNHNN and CDR2 SYGVQD come from the germline V gene (reference sequence). CDR3 in amino acids: CASKNGMGPYEQYF. The CDR3 nucleotides are TGCGCCAGCAAAAACGGGATGGGCCCCTACGAGCAGTACTTC.

The gene calls are TRBV7-9 and TRBJ2-1, with TRBD2 matching 9 bases. With 4 bases clipped from V and 3 bases from J, the junction kept 7 bases outside the gene matches. The CDR3 runs 16 residues. The germline V gene encodes CDR1 SEHNR and CDR2 FQNEAQ (reference sequence). CDR3 loop: CASSSVAGVVYNEQFF. In DNA, the CDR3 is TGTGCCAGCAGCTCCGTAGCGGGAGTCGTCTACAATGAGCAGTTCTTC.

J is TRBJ2-7 and V is TRBV11-2; 7 bases align to TRBD2. The CDR3 extends over 15 amino acids. Trimming removed 2 bases from V and 4 bases from J; junction bases left unmatched: 8. CDR1 and CDR2 (germline): SGHAT, FQNNGV. The CDR3 nucleotides are TGTGCCAGCAGCTTAAGGCGGGAGTGGTTGTACGAGCAGTACTTC. Translating it yields CASSLRREWLYEQYF.

This chain links TRBV4-3 with TRBJ2-2, with TRBD1 matching over 7 bases. The CDR3 is made up of 15 amino acids. The J segment lost 4 bases and the V segment lost 6 bases, leaving 8 bases of the junction unmatched. Germline CDR1 reads LGHNA; CDR2 reads YSLEER. CDR3 coding DNA: TGCGCCAGCAGACAGGGGCAGTATAGCACCGGGGAGCTGTTTTTT. Protein sequence: CASRQGQYSTGELFF.

V usage is TRBV2 and J usage is TRBJ2-3; a weak D match, TRBD2 (5 bases). V shed 7 bases and J shed 0 bases, with 11 bases lying between them. Germline V lookup: CDR1 SNHLY, CDR2 FYNNEI. The CDR3 loop spans 14 amino acids. CDR3 loop: CASTAARSTDTQYF. In nucleotides, the CDR3 is TGTGCCAGCACAGCGGCGAGAAGCACAGATACGCAGTATTTT.